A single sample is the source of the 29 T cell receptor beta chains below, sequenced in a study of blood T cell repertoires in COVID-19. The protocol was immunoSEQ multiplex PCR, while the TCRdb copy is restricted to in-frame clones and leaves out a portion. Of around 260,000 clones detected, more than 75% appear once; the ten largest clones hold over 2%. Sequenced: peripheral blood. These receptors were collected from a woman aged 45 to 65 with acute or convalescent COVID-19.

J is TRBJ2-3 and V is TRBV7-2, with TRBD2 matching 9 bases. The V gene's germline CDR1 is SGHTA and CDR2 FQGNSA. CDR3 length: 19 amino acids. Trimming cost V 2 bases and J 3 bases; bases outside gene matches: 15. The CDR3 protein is CASSLIPLQVSGSTDTQYF. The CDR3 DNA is TGTGCCAGCAGCTTAATCCCCTTACAAGTTAGCGGGAGTACAGATACGCAGTATTTT. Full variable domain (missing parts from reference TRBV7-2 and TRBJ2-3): GAGVSQSPSNKVTEKGKDVELRCDPISGHTALYWYRQSLGQGLEFLIYFQGNSAPDKSGLPSDRFSAERTGGSVSTLTIQRTQQEDSAVYLCASSLIPLQVSGSTDTQYFGPGTRLTVL.

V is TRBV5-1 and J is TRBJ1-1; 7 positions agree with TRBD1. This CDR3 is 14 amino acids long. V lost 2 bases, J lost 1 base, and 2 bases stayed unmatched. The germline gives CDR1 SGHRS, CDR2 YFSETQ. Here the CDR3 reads CASSLRGPNTEAFF. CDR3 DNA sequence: TGCGCCAGCAGCTTAAGGGGGCCGAACACTGAAGCTTTCTTT.

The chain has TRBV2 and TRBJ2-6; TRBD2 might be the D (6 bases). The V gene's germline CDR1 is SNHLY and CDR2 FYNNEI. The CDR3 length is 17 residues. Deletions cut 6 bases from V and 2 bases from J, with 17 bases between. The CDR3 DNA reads TGTGCCAGCAGGGTACGAGGAGGGGTCGCTGGGGCCAACGTCCTGACTTTC. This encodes CASRVRGGVAGANVLTF.

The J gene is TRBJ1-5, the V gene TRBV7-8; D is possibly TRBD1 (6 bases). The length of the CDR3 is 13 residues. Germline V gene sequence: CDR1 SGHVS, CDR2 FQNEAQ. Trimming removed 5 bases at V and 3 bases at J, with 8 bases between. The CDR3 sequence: CASSRDNNQPQHF. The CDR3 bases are TGTGCCAGCAGCAGGGACAACAATCAGCCCCAGCATTTT.

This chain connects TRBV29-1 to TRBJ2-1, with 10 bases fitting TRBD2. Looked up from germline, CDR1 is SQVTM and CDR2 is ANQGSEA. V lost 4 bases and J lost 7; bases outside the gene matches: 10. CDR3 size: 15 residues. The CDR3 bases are TGCAGCGTTGTAGCGAGCGGGAGGGCCGGTAATGAGCAGTTCTTC. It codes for CSVVASGRAGNEQFF.

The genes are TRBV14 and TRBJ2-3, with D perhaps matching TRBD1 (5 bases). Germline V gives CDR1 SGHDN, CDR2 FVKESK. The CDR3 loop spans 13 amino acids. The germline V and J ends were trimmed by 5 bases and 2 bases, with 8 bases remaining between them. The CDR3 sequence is CASSSDITDTQYF. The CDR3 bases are TGTGCCAGCAGCTCGGACATCACAGATACGCAGTATTTT.

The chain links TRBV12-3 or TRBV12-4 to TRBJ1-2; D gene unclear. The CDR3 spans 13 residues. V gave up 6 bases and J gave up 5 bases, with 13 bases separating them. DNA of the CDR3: TGTGCCAGCAGACCCTCGGCGGGGTATGGCTACACCTTC. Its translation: CASRPSAGYGYTF.

This CDR3 is CAIGPGLAGGPGEQYF. CDR3 nucleotides: TGTGCCATCGGCCCCGGGCTAGCGGGAGGGCCTGGTGAGCAGTACTTC. The chain is built from TRBV10-3 and TRBJ2-7; 12 nucleotides agree with TRBD2. The V segment lost 8 bases and the J segment 7 bases; nucleotides outside the gene matches: 15. The CDR3 runs to 16 residues. The germline V gene has CDR1 ENHRY and CDR2 SYGVKD.

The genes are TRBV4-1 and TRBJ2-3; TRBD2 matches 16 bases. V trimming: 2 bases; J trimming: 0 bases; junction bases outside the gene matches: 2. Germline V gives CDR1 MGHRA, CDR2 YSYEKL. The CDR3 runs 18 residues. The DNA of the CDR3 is TGCGCCAGCAGCCAACCGGGACTAGCGGGAGGGAGCACAGATACGCAGTATTTT. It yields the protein CASSQPGLAGGSTDTQYF.

This CDR3 reads CAISESSGRGDETQYF. The CDR3 nucleotides are TGTGCCATCAGTGAGTCGAGCGGGAGGGGTGACGAGACCCAGTACTTC. The genes are TRBV10-3 and TRBJ2-5; 10 nucleotides match TRBD2. The J segment lost 5 bases and the V segment lost 0 bases, leaving 6 bases of the junction unmatched. The CDR3 runs 16 residues. CDR1 is ENHRY, CDR2 SYGVKD, per germline.

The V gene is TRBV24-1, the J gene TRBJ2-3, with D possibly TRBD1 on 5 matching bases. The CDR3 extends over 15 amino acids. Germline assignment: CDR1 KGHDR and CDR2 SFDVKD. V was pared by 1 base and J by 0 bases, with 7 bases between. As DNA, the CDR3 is TGTGCCACCAGTGATTTAGCAGGGAGCACAGATACGCAGTATTTT. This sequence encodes CATSDLAGSTDTQYF.

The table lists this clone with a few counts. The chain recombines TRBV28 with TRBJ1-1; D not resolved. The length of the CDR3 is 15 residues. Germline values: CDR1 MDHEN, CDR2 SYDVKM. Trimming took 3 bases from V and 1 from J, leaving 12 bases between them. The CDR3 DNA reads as TGTGCCAGCAGTTTCTTGATGGCACCGAACACTGAAGCTTTCTTT. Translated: CASSFLMAPNTEAFF.

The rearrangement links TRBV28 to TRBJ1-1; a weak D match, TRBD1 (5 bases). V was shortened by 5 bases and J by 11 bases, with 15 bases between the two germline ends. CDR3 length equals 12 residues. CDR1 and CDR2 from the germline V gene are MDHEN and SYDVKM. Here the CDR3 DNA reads TGTGCCAGCAGTGCAGGGATCTCGGATGCTTTCTTT. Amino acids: CASSAGISDAFF.

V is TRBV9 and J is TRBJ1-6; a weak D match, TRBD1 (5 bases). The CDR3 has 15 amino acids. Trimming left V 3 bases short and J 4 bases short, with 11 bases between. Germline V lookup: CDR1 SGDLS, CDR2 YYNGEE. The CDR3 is CASSAQTAYNSPLHF. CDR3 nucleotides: TGTGCCAGCAGCGCCCAGACAGCGTATAATTCACCCCTCCACTTT.

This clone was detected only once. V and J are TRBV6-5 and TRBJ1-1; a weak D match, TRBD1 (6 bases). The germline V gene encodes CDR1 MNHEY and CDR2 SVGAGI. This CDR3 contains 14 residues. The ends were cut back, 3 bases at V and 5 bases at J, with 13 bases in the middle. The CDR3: CASSYGQQGTEAFF. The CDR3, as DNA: TGTGCCAGCAGTTATGGCCAGCAGGGGACTGAAGCTTTCTTT.

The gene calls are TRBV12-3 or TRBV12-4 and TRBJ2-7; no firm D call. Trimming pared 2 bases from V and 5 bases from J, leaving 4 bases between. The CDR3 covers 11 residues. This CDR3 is CASSLLDEQYF. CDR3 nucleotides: TGTGCCAGCAGTTTATTAGACGAGCAGTACTTC.

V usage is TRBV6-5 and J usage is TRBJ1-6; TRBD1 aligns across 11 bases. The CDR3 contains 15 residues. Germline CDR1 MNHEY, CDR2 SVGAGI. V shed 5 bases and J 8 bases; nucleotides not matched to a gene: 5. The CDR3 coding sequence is TGTGCCAGCAGTACCCGGACAGGGGGCTATTCACCCCTCCACTTT. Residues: CASSTRTGGYSPLHF.

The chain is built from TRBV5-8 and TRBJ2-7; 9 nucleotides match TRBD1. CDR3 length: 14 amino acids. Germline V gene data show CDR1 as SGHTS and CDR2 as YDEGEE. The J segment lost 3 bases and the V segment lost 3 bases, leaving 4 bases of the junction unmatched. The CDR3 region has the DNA TGTGCCAGCAGCTGGGACAGGGTAAACTACGAGCAGTACTTC. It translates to CASSWDRVNYEQYF.

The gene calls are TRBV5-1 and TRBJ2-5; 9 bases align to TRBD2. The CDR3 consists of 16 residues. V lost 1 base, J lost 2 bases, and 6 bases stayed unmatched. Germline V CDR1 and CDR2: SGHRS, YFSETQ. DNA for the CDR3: TGCGCCAGCAGCTTGAGGTTAGCGGGAGAGCAAGAGACCCAGTACTTC. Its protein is CASSLRLAGEQETQYF.

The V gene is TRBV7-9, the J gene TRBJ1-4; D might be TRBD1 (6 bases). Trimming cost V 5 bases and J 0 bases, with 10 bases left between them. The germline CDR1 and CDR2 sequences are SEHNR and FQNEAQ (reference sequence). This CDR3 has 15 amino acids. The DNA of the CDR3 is TGTGCCAGCAGCCAGAAGGGGGCAACTAATGAAAAACTGTTTTTT. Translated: CASSQKGATNEKLFF.

CDR3 sequence (DNA): TGTGCCAGCAGCCAAAAGACAGGTACGAATGAGCAGTTCTTC. It is translated as CASSQKTGTNEQFF. This sequence joins TRBV7-2 and TRBJ2-1, with D perhaps matching TRBD1 (6 bases). Germline values: CDR1 SGHTA, CDR2 FQGNSA. The CDR3 has 14 amino acids. Trimming cost V 5 bases and J 7 bases, with 15 bases left between them.

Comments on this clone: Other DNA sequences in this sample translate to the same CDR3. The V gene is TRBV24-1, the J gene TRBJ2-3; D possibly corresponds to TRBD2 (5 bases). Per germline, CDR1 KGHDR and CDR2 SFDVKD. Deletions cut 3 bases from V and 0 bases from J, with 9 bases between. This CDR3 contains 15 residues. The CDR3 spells CATSDKGLSTDTQYF. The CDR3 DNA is TGTGCCACCAGTGATAAAGGACTGAGCACAGATACGCAGTATTTT.

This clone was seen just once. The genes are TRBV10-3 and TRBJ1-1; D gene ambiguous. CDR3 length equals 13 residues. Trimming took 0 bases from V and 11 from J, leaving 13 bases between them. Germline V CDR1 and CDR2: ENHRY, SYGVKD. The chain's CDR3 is CAISESVGVVAFF. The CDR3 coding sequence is TGTGCCATCAGTGAGTCGGTCGGGGTAGTGGCTTTCTTT.

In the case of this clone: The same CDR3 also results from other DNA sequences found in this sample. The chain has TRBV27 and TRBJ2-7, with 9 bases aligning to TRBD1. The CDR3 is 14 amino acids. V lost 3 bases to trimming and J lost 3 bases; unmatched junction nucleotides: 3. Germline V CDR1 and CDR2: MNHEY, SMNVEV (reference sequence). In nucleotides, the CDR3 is TGTGCCAGCAGTTTCGGGACAGGGAGCTACGAGCAGTACTTC. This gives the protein CASSFGTGSYEQYF.

The CDR3 loop reads CASSVSGTAGNTIYF. CDR3 coding DNA: TGTGCCAGCAGCGTATCGGGGACAGCTGGAAACACCATATATTTT. The J gene is TRBJ1-3, the V gene TRBV7-2; the match to TRBD1 covers 7 bases. J lost 2 bases, V lost 5 bases, and 6 bases had no gene match. Germline-derived CDR1 and CDR2 are SGHTA and FQGNSA. The CDR3 loop spans 15 amino acids.

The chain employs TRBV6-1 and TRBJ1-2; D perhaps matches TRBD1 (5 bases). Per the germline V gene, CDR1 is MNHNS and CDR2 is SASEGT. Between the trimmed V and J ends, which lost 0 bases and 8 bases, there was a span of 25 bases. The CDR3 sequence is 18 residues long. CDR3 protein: CASSEALPGEGDHRGYTF. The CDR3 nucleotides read TGTGCCAGCAGTGAAGCGCTTCCGGGGGAAGGGGACCACCGGGGCTACACCTTC.

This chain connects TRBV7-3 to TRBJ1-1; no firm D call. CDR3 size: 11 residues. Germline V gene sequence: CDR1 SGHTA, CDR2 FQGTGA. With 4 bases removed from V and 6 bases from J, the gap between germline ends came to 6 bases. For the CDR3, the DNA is TGTGCCAGCAGCTCAGGTTCTGAAGCTTTCTTT. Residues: CASSSGSEAFF.

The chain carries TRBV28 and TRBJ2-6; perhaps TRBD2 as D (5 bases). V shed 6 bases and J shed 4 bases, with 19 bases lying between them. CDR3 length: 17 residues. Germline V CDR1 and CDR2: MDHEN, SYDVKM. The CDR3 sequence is CASSALLGPGGANVLTF. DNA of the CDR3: TGTGCCAGCAGCGCTCTACTAGGCCCAGGAGGGGCCAACGTCCTGACTTTC.

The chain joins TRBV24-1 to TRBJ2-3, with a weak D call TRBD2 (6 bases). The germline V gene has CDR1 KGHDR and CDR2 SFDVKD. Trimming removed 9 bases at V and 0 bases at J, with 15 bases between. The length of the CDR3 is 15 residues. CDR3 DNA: TGTGCCACCGGAGGGGACGGCTCTAGCACAGATACGCAGTATTTT. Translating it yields CATGGDGSSTDTQYF.